This T cell receptor (beta chain) is from a study of blood T cell repertoires in COVID-19. On the study more broadly: Sources were T cells, B-cell-depleted T cells, or PBMCs; the material itself was cDNA or gDNA.

Profiling relied on immunoSEQ multiplex PCR, and the TCRdb table lists in-frame clones only, not all of them. The sample has fewer than 200,000 clones, 75% to 80% seen once. CDR3 size: 17 residues. Deletions cut 0 bases from V and 6 bases from J, with 17 bases between. Germline CDR1 is LGHDT and CDR2 is YNNKEL (reference sequence). The sequence came from a woman between 65 and 79 years old with acute or convalescent COVID-19. This chain joins TRBV3-1 (or the pseudogene TRBV3-2) and TRBJ2-2; TRBD1 might be the D (5 bases). The material sequenced was peripheral blood. The CDR3 DNA sequence: TGTGCCAGCAGCCAAGATCCTGCAGGGATGTTCGCCGGGGAGCTGTTTTTT. As protein: CASSQDPAGMFAGELFF.